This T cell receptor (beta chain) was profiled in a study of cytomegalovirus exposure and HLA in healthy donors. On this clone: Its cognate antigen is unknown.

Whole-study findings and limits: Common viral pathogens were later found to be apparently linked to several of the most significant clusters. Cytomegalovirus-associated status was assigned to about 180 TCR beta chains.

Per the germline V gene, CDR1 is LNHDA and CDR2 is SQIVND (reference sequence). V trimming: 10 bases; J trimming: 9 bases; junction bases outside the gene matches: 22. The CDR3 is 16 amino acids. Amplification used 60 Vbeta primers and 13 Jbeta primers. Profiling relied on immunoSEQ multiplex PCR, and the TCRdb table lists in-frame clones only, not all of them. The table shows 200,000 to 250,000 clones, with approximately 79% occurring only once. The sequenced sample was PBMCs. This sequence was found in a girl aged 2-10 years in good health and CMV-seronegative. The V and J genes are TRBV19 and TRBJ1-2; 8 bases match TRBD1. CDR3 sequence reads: CATQPGTGDAMARYTF. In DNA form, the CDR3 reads TGTGCCACCCAACCCGGGACAGGCGATGCTATGGCCCGCTACACCTTC.